This is a list of T cell receptor beta chains from one sample in a study of human CD8 memory T cell subsets. TCRdb reprocessed the 5' RACE reads and keeps a single row for each CDR3 protein, giving no DNA. This sample contains about 20,000 distinct CDR3 sequences. The sequencing input was CD8+ T cells from PBMCs. The receptors were sampled from a human donor in good health. The CDR3 runs from the conserved cysteine through the conserved F or W. Rows may omit the clone size; those that give it use once, few, many or a size class.

clone size: -
V gene: TRBV6-2/TRBV6-3
J gene: TRBJ2-1
CDR3 length: 13
CDR3 protein: CASSWGGDNEQFF

clone size: -
V gene: TRBV5-6
J gene: TRBJ2-7
CDR3 length: 15
CDR3 protein: CASSLLAGDAYEQYF

clone size: -
V gene: TRBV20-1
J gene: TRBJ2-7
CDR3 length: 14
CDR3 protein: CSARAGTGSYEQYF

clone size: medium-sized
V gene: TRBV7-9
J gene: TRBJ1-2
CDR3 length: 13
CDR3 protein: CASTSGNNYGYTF

clone size: -
V gene: TRBV6-1
J gene: TRBJ2-1
CDR3 length: 15
CDR3 protein: CASSEWSSGGNEQFF

clone size: -
V gene: TRBV6-2/TRBV6-3
J gene: TRBJ2-7
CDR3 length: 15
CDR3 protein: CASSFHRQSTYEQYF

clone size: medium-sized
V gene: TRBV7-9
J gene: TRBJ1-1
CDR3 length: 13
CDR3 protein: CASSLGDRGRAFF

clone size: -
V gene: TRBV5-1
J gene: TRBJ1-4
CDR3 length: 15
CDR3 protein: CASSEDRGAFEKLFF

clone size: -
V gene: TRBV7-9
J gene: TRBJ2-1
CDR3 length: 16
CDR3 protein: CASSLDATSGYNEQFF

clone size: -
V gene: TRBV12-3/TRBV12-4
J gene: TRBJ2-1
CDR3 length: 18
CDR3 protein: CASTPLAGVLSSYNEQFF

clone size: -
V gene: TRBV5-1
J gene: TRBJ2-1
CDR3 length: 14
CDR3 protein: CASSSSGGPNEQFF

clone size: -
V gene: TRBV4-1
J gene: TRBJ2-7
CDR3 length: 16
CDR3 protein: CASSQDQGSMGYEQYF

clone size: -
V gene: TRBV7-9
J gene: TRBJ1-3
CDR3 length: 14
CDR3 protein: CASSHRDSGNTIYF

clone size: -
V gene: TRBV5-1
J gene: TRBJ2-7
CDR3 length: 15
CDR3 protein: CASSHLGESSYEQYF

clone size: -
V gene: TRBV11-2
J gene: TRBJ1-4
CDR3 length: 13
CDR3 protein: CASSPDGNEKLFF

clone size: -
V gene: TRBV7-8
J gene: TRBJ1-6
CDR3 length: 15
CDR3 protein: CASSLVWGYNSPLHF

clone size: -
V gene: TRBV7-9
J gene: TRBJ1-1
CDR3 length: 14
CDR3 protein: CASSLPTGRTEAFF

clone size: -
V gene: TRBV6-5
J gene: TRBJ2-7
CDR3 length: 14
CDR3 protein: CASSWGRGTYEQYF

clone size: medium-sized
V gene: TRBV19
J gene: TRBJ2-7
CDR3 length: 14
CDR3 protein: CASNPRGGSYEQYF

clone size: -
V gene: TRBV2
J gene: TRBJ2-7
CDR3 length: 17
CDR3 protein: CASSEYVSGTGIDEQYF

clone size: -
V gene: TRBV2
J gene: TRBJ1-1
CDR3 length: 12
CDR3 protein: CASTLGGTEAFF

clone size: -
V gene: TRBV3-1
J gene: TRBJ2-4
CDR3 length: 18
CDR3 protein: CASSQGLAGGEAKNIQYF

clone size: -
V gene: TRBV20-1
J gene: TRBJ1-2
CDR3 length: 13
CDR3 protein: CSARDMDSYGYTF

clone size: -
V gene: TRBV4-1
J gene: TRBJ2-7
CDR3 length: 15
CDR3 protein: CASSPSDQGATEQYF

clone size: -
V gene: TRBV4-1
J gene: TRBJ1-1
CDR3 length: 17
CDR3 protein: CASHSGASSSRDTEAFF

clone size: -
V gene: TRBV19
J gene: TRBJ1-1
CDR3 length: 14
CDR3 protein: CASSLGQGNGEAFF

clone size: -
V gene: TRBV7-8
J gene: TRBJ2-5
CDR3 length: 15
CDR3 protein: CASSFIREGIETQYF

clone size: -
V gene: TRBV6-5
J gene: TRBJ2-3
CDR3 length: 15
CDR3 protein: CASSYERTSTDTQYF

clone size: -
V gene: TRBV2
J gene: TRBJ2-3
CDR3 length: 17
CDR3 protein: CASSRTLEGSSTDTQYF

clone size: -
V gene: TRBV24-1
J gene: TRBJ2-7
CDR3 length: 21
CDR3 protein: CAPDADPENNSGTGGIGEQYF

clone size: medium-sized
V gene: TRBV29-1
J gene: TRBJ2-5
CDR3 length: 16
CDR3 protein: CSAEADGDSGGETQYF

clone size: -
V gene: TRBV11-1
J gene: TRBJ1-1
CDR3 length: 14
CDR3 protein: CASSIQELNTEAFF

clone size: medium-sized
V gene: TRBV7-9
J gene: TRBJ2-3
CDR3 length: 14
CDR3 protein: CASSLGGYTDTQYF

clone size: -
V gene: TRBV20-1
J gene: TRBJ1-4
CDR3 length: 16
CDR3 protein: CSARGQGAATNEKLFF

clone size: medium-sized
V gene: TRBV27
J gene: TRBJ2-7
CDR3 length: 18
CDR3 protein: CASSLLSAGTSGSGEQYF

clone size: -
V gene: TRBV29-1
J gene: TRBJ1-5
CDR3 length: 14
CDR3 protein: CSVGSANSNQPQHF